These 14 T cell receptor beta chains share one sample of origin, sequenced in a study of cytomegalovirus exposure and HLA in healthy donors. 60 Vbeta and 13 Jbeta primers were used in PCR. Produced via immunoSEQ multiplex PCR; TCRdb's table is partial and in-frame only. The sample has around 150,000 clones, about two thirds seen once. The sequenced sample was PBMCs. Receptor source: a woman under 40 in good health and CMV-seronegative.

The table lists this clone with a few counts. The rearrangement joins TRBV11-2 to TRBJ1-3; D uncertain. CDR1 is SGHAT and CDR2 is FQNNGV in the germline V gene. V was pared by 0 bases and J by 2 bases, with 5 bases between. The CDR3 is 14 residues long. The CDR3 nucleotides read TGTGCCAGCAGCTTAGACGGAGCTGGAAACACCATATATTTT. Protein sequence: CASSLDGAGNTIYF. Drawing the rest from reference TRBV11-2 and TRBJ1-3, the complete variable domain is EAGVAQSPRYKIIEKRQSVAFWCNPISGHATLYWYQQILGQGPKLLIQFQNNGVVDDSQLPKDRFSAERLKGVDSTLKIQPAKLEDSAVYLCASSLDGAGNTIYFGEGSWLTVV.

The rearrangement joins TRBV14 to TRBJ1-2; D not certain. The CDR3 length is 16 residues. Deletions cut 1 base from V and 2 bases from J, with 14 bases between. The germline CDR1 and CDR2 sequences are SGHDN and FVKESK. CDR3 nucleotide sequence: TGTGCCAGCAGCCAAGTCGGTCTACGCTTAAACTATGGCTACACCTTC. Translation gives CASSQVGLRLNYGYTF. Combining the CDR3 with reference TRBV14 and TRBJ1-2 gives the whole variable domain EAGVTQFPSHSVIEKGQTVTLRCDPISGHDNLYWYRRVMGKEIKFLLHFVKESKQDESGMPNNRFLAERTGGTYSTLKVQPAELEDSGVYFCASSQVGLRLNYGYTFGSGTRLTVV.

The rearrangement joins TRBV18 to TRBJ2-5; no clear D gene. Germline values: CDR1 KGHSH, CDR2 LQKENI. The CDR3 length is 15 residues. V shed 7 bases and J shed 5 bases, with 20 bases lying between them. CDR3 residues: CASLTTFGLRETQYF. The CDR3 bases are TGTGCCAGCTTAACCACATTCGGATTGAGGGAGACCCAGTACTTC.

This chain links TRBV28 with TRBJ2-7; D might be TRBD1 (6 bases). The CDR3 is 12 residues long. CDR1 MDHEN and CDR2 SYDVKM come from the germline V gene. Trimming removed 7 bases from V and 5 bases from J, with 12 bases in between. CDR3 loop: CASTGAWDEQYF. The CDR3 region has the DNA TGTGCCAGCACAGGGGCGTGGGACGAGCAGTACTTC.

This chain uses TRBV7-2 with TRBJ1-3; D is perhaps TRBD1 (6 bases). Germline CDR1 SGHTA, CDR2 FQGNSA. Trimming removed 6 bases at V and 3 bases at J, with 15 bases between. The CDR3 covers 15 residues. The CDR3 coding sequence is TGTGCCAGCAGGGACGGGACAATGGGTGGAAACACCATATATTTT. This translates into CASRDGTMGGNTIYF.

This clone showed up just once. In DNA form, the CDR3 reads TGTGCCAGCAGCTTAATGGGCGGGAGTGTGGAGACCCAGTACTTC. It specifies CASSLMGGSVETQYF. The genes are TRBV7-3 and TRBJ2-5; 7 positions match TRBD2. V was clipped by 1 base and J by 5 bases; unmatched bases: 7. The CDR3 extends over 15 amino acids. CDR1 is SGHTA, CDR2 FQGTGA, per germline.

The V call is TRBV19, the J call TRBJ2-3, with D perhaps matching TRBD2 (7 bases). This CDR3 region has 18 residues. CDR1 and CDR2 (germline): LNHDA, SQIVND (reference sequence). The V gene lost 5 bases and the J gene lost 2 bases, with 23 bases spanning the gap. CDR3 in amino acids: CASSLRGVGGSNTDTQYF. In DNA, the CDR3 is TGTGCCAGTAGTCTAAGGGGGGTTGGCGGGAGTAACACAGATACGCAGTATTTT. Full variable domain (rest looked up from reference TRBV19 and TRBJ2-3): DGGITQSPKYLFRKEGQNVTLSCEQNLNHDAMYWYRQDPGQGLRLIYYSQIVNDFQKGDIAEGYSVSREKKESFPLTVTSAQKNPTAFYLCASSLRGVGGSNTDTQYFGPGTRLTVL.

The CDR3 DNA reads as TGTGCCAGTAGTCCGACTGGTACCGGGGAGCTGTTTTTT. Its protein is CASSPTGTGELFF. The chain joins TRBV19 to TRBJ2-2; D gene unclear. Trimming stripped 5 bases from V and 5 bases from J, with 9 bases between. This CDR3 region has 13 residues. The germline gives CDR1 LNHDA, CDR2 SQIVND (reference sequence). The variable domain in full, with the rest retrieved from reference TRBV19 and TRBJ2-2, is DGGITQSPKYLFRKEGQNVTLSCEQNLNHDAMYWYRQDPGQGLRLIYYSQIVNDFQKGDIAEGYSVSREKKESFPLTVTSAQKNPTAFYLCASSPTGTGELFFGEGSRLTVL.

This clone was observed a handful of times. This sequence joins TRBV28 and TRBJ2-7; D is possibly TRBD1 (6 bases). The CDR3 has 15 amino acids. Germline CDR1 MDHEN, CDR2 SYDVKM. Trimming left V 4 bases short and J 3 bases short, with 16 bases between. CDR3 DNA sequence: TGTGCCAGCAGTTCTCCGACGACAGGATACTACGAGCAGTACTTC. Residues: CASSSPTTGYYEQYF. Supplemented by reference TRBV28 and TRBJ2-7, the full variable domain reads DVKVTQSSRYLVKRTGEKVFLECVQDMDHENMFWYRQDPGLGLRLIYFSYDVKMKEKGDIPEGYSVSREKKERFSLILESASTNQTSMYLCASSSPTTGYYEQYFGPGTRLTVT.

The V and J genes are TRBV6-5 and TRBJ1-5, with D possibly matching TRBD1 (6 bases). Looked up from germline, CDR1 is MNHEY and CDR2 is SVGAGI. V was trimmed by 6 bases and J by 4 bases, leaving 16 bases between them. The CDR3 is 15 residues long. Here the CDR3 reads CASSRTGNGNQPQHF. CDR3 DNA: TGTGCCAGCAGCAGAACAGGGAATGGAAATCAGCCCCAGCATTTT.

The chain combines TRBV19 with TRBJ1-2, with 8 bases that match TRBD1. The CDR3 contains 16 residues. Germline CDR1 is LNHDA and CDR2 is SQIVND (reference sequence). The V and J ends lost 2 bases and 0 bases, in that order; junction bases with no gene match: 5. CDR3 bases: TGTGCCAGTAGTATACGACAGGGGCTGACTAACTATGGCTACACCTTC. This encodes CASSIRQGLTNYGYTF.

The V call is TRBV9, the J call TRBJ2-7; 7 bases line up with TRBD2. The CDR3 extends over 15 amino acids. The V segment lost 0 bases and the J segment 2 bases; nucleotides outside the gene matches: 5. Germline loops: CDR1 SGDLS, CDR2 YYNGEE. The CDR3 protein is CASSVGGGRAYEQYF. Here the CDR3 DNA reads TGTGCCAGCAGCGTAGGGGGAGGGCGAGCCTACGAGCAGTACTTC.

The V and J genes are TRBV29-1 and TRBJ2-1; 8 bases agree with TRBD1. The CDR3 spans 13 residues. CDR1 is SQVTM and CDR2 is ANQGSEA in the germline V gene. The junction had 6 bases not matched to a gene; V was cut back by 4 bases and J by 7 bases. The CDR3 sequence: CSVGWTGRNEQFF. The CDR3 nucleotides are TGCAGCGTTGGGTGGACAGGGAGGAATGAGCAGTTCTTC.

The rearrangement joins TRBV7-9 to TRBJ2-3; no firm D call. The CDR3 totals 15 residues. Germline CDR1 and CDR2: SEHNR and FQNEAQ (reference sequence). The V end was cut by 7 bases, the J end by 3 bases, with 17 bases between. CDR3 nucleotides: TGTGCCAGCACCTCCCGATTGGTGGAGACAGATACGCAGTATTTT. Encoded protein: CASTSRLVETDTQYF.